A single sample is the source of the 8 T cell receptor beta chains below, sequenced in a study of cytomegalovirus exposure and HLA in healthy donors. Both 60 Vbeta primers and 13 Jbeta primers went into the PCR. Using immunoSEQ multiplex PCR, the repertoire was profiled, and TCRdb retains in-frame clones only, with some absent. This table holds under 250,000 clones, around 80% found once. The sequenced sample was PBMCs. These receptors were collected from a woman aged 25 to 39 in good health and CMV-seropositive.

This clone was seen a few times. The chain couples TRBV29-1 to TRBJ1-2; 8 nucleotides line up with TRBD1. CDR3 length: 12 residues. Per the germline V gene, CDR1 is SQVTM and CDR2 is ANQGSEA. Trimming at V came to 4 bases and at J to 8 bases, leaving 6 bases not matched to a gene. Here the CDR3 DNA reads TGCAGCGTTGGACAACAGGGGGAAGGCTACACCTTC. Translated, it gives CSVGQQGEGYTF.

The chain couples TRBV2 to TRBJ2-7; 9 positions agree with TRBD2. The germline V gene has CDR1 SNHLY and CDR2 FYNNEI. The CDR3 length is 16 residues. Trimming took 6 bases from V and 3 from J; bases not matched to a gene: 12. The CDR3 loop reads CASRGGGSGGNYEQYF. The CDR3 DNA follows: TGTGCCAGCAGAGGGGGGGGTAGCGGGGGTAACTACGAGCAGTACTTC. Full variable domain (remainder filled in from reference TRBV2 and TRBJ2-7): EPEVTQTPSHQVTQMGQEVILRCVPISNHLYFYWYRQILGQKVEFLVSFYNNEISEKSEIFDDQFSVERPDGSNFTLKIRSTKLEDSAMYFCASRGGGSGGNYEQYFGPGTRLTVT.

CDR3 in amino acids: CASRTSGSYEQYF. As DNA, the CDR3 is TGTGCCAGCAGGACTAGCGGCTCCTACGAGCAGTACTTC. The chain joins TRBV19 to TRBJ2-7; 10 bases align to TRBD2. V lost 9 bases to trimming and J lost 0 bases; unmatched junction nucleotides: 2. CDR3 size: 13 residues. The germline CDR1 and CDR2 sequences are LNHDA and SQIVND (reference sequence). The full variable domain, in which reference TRBV19 and TRBJ2-7 provide the parts outside the CDR3, is DGGITQSPKYLFRKEGQNVTLSCEQNLNHDAMYWYRQDPGQGLRLIYYSQIVNDFQKGDIAEGYSVSREKKESFPLTVTSAQKNPTAFYLCASRTSGSYEQYFGPGTRLTVT.

The V and J genes are TRBV7-9 and TRBJ2-2; 11 bases match TRBD2. Germline assignment: CDR1 SEHNR and CDR2 FQNEAQ (reference sequence). The V gene end was trimmed by 6 bases and the J gene end by 7 bases; junction bases not matched to a gene: 16. CDR3 length equals 18 residues. The CDR3 nucleotides are TGTGCCAGCAGTCGATCCCGGTCACTAGCGGGAGCGGACGGGGAGCTGTTTTTT. Translated: CASSRSRSLAGADGELFF.

The gene calls are TRBV7-9 and TRBJ2-3; possibly TRBD2 for D (7 bases). The V gene's germline CDR1 is SEHNR and CDR2 FQNEAQ (reference sequence). This CDR3 comprises 15 residues. V lost 11 bases, J lost 2 bases, and 20 bases lay in between. In nucleotides, the CDR3 is TGTGCCTATACCTTCGGCGGGGGCCTCACAGATACGCAGTATTTT. Translating it yields CAYTFGGGLTDTQYF. Drawing the rest from reference TRBV7-9 and TRBJ2-3, the complete variable domain is DTGVSQNPRHKITKRGQNVTFRCDPISEHNRLYWYRQTLGQGPEFLTYFQNEAQLEKSRLLSDRFSAERPKGSFSTLEIQRTEQGDSAMYLCAYTFGGGLTDTQYFGPGTRLTVL.

The genes are TRBV4-3 and TRBJ2-1; 14 bases match TRBD2. Germline V gives CDR1 LGHNA, CDR2 YSLEER. V lost 0 bases to trimming and J lost 9 bases; unmatched junction nucleotides: 7. This CDR3 is 17 amino acids long. The CDR3 reads CASSQEPGLAGVGEQFF. In DNA, the CDR3 is TGCGCCAGCAGCCAAGAGCCGGGACTAGCGGGAGTAGGTGAGCAGTTCTTC.

CDR3 residues: CASSSRTGGGEQYF. DNA of the CDR3: TGTGCCAGCAGCTCCCGGACAGGGGGCGGTGAGCAGTACTTC. The chain combines TRBV11-3 with TRBJ2-7; 11 nucleotides line up with TRBD1. The V and J ends lost 4 bases and 7 bases, in that order; junction bases with no gene match: 6. Germline lookup yields CDR1 SGHNT and CDR2 YENEEA. The CDR3 runs 14 residues.

The genes are TRBV30 and TRBJ1-1; D may be TRBD1 (6 bases). In germline, CDR1 is GTSNPN, CDR2 SVGIG (reference sequence). CDR3 length equals 18 residues. V lost 2 bases, J lost 0 bases, and 22 bases lay in between. In nucleotides, the CDR3 is TGTGCCTGGAGTCTCAGGGGACCCTCCCTTACGCTGAACACTGAAGCTTTCTTT. It encodes CAWSLRGPSLTLNTEAFF.